One and the same sample provided the 21 T cell receptor beta chains below, sequenced in a study of blood T cell repertoires in COVID-19. Sequencing used immunoSEQ multiplex PCR; TCRdb keeps in-frame clones, though not all of them. The sample has roughly 150,000 clones; around four fifths are singletons. The sample consisted of PBMCs or T cells enriched from blood (not recorded which). These TCRs come from a man aged 50 to 60 who had recovered from COVID-19.

The chain recombines TRBV7-4 with TRBJ2-1; TRBD1 aligns across 7 bases. J gave up 3 bases and V 3 bases, and 5 bases lay outside the gene matches. The germline CDR1 and CDR2 sequences are SGHVT and SQSDAQ. The CDR3 spans 15 residues. Here the CDR3 DNA reads TGTGCCAGCAGCTTTTCACAGGGGTACTACAATGAGCAGTTCTTC. The encoded protein is CASSFSQGYYNEQFF.

This clone was seen a single time. The rearrangement joins TRBV5-1 to TRBJ1-1; D is ambiguous. V gave up 0 bases and J gave up 1 base, with 10 bases separating them. The germline CDR1 and CDR2 sequences are SGHRS and YFSETQ. The CDR3 is made up of 15 amino acids. CDR3 protein: CASSLAGEKNTEAFF. The CDR3 DNA follows: TGCGCCAGCAGCTTGGCCGGGGAAAAGAACACTGAAGCTTTCTTT.

This clone appeared a few times. The chain recombines TRBV7-2 with TRBJ2-7; TRBD1 agrees at 10 bases. Germline V gene lookup returns CDR1 SGHTA and CDR2 FQGNSA. V shed 5 bases, J shed 0 bases, and the junction held 4 bases outside the gene matches. CDR3 length: 15 amino acids. CDR3 region: CASSRGQGVSYEQYF. CDR3 nucleotide sequence: TGTGCCAGCAGCCGCGGACAGGGGGTCTCCTACGAGCAGTACTTC.

DNA for the CDR3: TGTGCCAGCAGCTTGTCCGGGTACAATGAGCAGTTCTTC. Its protein product is CASSLSGYNEQFF. This sequence joins TRBV11-3 and TRBJ2-1; D not resolved. CDR1 is SGHNT and CDR2 is YENEEA in the germline V gene. This CDR3 is built from 13 residues. Trimming pared 3 bases from V and 4 bases from J, leaving 7 bases between.

In this sample, this clone turned up once. The chain joins TRBV6-5 to TRBJ1-6; the D is unclear. Germline CDR1 MNHEY, CDR2 SVGAGI. CDR3 size: 13 residues. The ends were cut back, 6 bases at V and 9 bases at J, with 12 bases in the middle. CDR3 sequence: CASRLSTASPLHF. The CDR3 DNA reads as TGTGCCAGCAGGCTATCCACAGCTTCACCCCTCCACTTT.

The chain links TRBV10-3 to TRBJ2-3; D perhaps matches TRBD1 (5 bases). V shed 3 bases and J shed 6 bases, with 7 bases lying between them. This CDR3 comprises 12 residues. Germline CDR1 is ENHRY and CDR2 is SYGVKD. Here the CDR3 DNA reads TGTGCCATCAGTGACAGGGATGATACGCAGTATTTT. Encoded protein: CAISDRDDTQYF.

The rearrangement links TRBV6-4 to TRBJ2-2; D call uncertain. The CDR3 has 13 residues. The V gene's germline CDR1 is MRHNA and CDR2 SNTAGT. V was pared by 0 bases and J by 4 bases, with 3 bases between. CDR3 bases: TGTGCCAGCAGTGACTCGGCCACCGGGGAGCTGTTTTTT. It encodes CASSDSATGELFF.

Of note for this clone: A junction boundary mismatches the germline segment, possibly from a read error. The chain uses TRBV5-4 and TRBJ2-1; no firm D call. This CDR3 contains 11 residues. The germline gives CDR1 SGHNT, CDR2 YYREEE (reference sequence). The CDR3 loop is CASSSYNEQFF. The DNA of the CDR3 is TGTGCCAGCAGCTCCTATAATGAGCAGTTCTTC.

This clone was counted once. The J gene is TRBJ1-5, the V gene TRBV10-3, with D perhaps matching TRBD1 (5 bases). Germline V gene sequence: CDR1 ENHRY, CDR2 SYGVKD. Trimming pared 6 bases from V and 7 bases from J, leaving 16 bases between. CDR3 size: 14 residues. This CDR3 reads CAISTMGGDQPQHF. CDR3 coding DNA: TGTGCCATCAGCACGATGGGAGGGGACCAGCCCCAGCATTTT.

The rearrangement joins TRBV18 to TRBJ1-1; no clear D. The CDR3 covers 13 residues. Germline V gene data show CDR1 as KGHSH and CDR2 as LQKENI. Trimming shortened V by 4 bases and J by 2 bases, and 8 bases separated the two germline ends. As DNA, the CDR3 is TGTGCCAGCTCACGATGGCATAACACTGAAGCTTTCTTT. Amino acids: CASSRWHNTEAFF.

The V gene is TRBV29-1, the J gene TRBJ1-2; D is possibly TRBD1 (6 bases). Trimming stripped 4 bases from V and 8 bases from J, with 11 bases between. The CDR3 is made up of 11 amino acids. Germline CDR1 reads SQVTM; CDR2 reads ANQGSEA. DNA of the CDR3: TGCAGCGTTGTGGGGGCGTGGGGCTACACCTTC. Residues: CSVVGAWGYTF.

The rearrangement links TRBV7-2 to TRBJ1-6; possibly TRBD1 for D (6 bases). Germline V CDR1 and CDR2: SGHTA, FQGNSA. Deletions cut 2 bases from V and 10 bases from J, with 12 bases between. This CDR3 is built from 14 residues. The CDR3 DNA reads TGTGCCAGCAGCTTAACACAGGGAAACTCACCCCTCCACTTT. The encoded protein is CASSLTQGNSPLHF. The full variable domain, completed using reference TRBV7-2 and TRBJ1-6, is GAGVSQSPSNKVTEKGKDVELRCDPISGHTALYWYRQSLGQGLEFLIYFQGNSAPDKSGLPSDRFSAERTGGSVSTLTIQRTQQEDSAVYLCASSLTQGNSPLHFGNGTRLTVT.

This clone was observed once. The chain uses TRBV27 and TRBJ1-2; 9 bases match TRBD1. The CDR3 runs to 16 residues. Unmatched junction bases numbered 12, after V lost 6 bases and J lost 4 bases. CDR1 is MNHEY, CDR2 SMNVEV, per germline (reference sequence). The CDR3 region is CASSLRSGQGGYGYTF. The CDR3 DNA reads TGTGCCAGCAGCCTTAGGTCGGGACAGGGAGGCTATGGCTACACCTTC.

The V and J genes are TRBV7-3 and TRBJ2-1; 12 positions agree with TRBD2. The length of the CDR3 is 19 residues. V trimming: 5 bases; J trimming: 1 base; junction bases outside the gene matches: 12. Germline-derived CDR1 and CDR2 are SGHTA and FQGTGA. The CDR3 sequence is CASSITSLAGGHSYNEQFF. The CDR3 DNA reads as TGTGCCAGCAGCATCACTTCCCTAGCGGGGGGGCATTCCTACAATGAGCAGTTCTTC.

This clone was observed a handful of times. The junction and the germline gene differ at one end; a read error may be behind it. The chain recombines TRBV7-8 with TRBJ1-4; TRBD1 agrees at 7 bases. The V gene's germline CDR1 is SGHVS and CDR2 FQNEAQ. This CDR3 spans 10 amino acids. CDR3 in DNA: TGTGCCAGCAGTCACAGGGGCGGGATTTTT. Its protein product is CASSHRGGIF.

This chain links TRBV7-2 with TRBJ2-2; possibly TRBD1 for D (6 bases). The CDR3 is 16 amino acids. Germline V gives CDR1 SGHTA, CDR2 FQGNSA. Trimming removed 2 bases at V and 6 bases at J, with 16 bases between. The CDR3 here is CASSLSPQGRAGELFF. The CDR3 bases are TGTGCCAGCAGCTTAAGTCCGCAGGGGCGGGCCGGGGAGCTGTTTTTT.

J is TRBJ1-1 and V is TRBV5-1; 7 bases agree with TRBD1. This CDR3 spans 14 amino acids. Germline lookup yields CDR1 SGHRS and CDR2 YFSETQ. V lost 0 bases and J lost 6; bases outside the gene matches: 5. CDR3 residues: CASSLEQGMAEAFF. For the CDR3, the DNA is TGCGCCAGCAGCTTGGAACAGGGGATGGCTGAAGCTTTCTTT. Supplemented by reference TRBV5-1 and TRBJ1-1, the full variable domain reads KAGVTQTPRYLIKTRGQQVTLSCSPISGHRSVSWYQQTPGQGLQFLFEYFSETQRNKGNFPGRFSGRQFSNSRSEMNVSTLELGDSALYLCASSLEQGMAEAFFGQGTRLTVV.

The table lists this clone with a few counts. V gene TRBV19 combines with J gene TRBJ1-2, with TRBD1 matching 7 bases. V shed 4 bases, J shed 2 bases, and the junction held 7 bases outside the gene matches. The germline gives CDR1 LNHDA, CDR2 SQIVND (reference sequence). The CDR3 consists of 15 residues. The CDR3 is CASSRTGAVNYGYTF. DNA for the CDR3: TGTGCCAGTAGTAGGACAGGCGCCGTAAACTATGGCTACACCTTC.

CDR3 in DNA: TGTGCCAGCAGTAAGGGACAGTCCTACAATGAGCAGTTCTTC. Translating gives CASSKGQSYNEQFF. The rearrangement links TRBV6-2 or TRBV6-3 to TRBJ2-1; 7 nucleotides agree with TRBD1. CDR1 and CDR2 (germline): MNHEY, SVGEGT. This CDR3 contains 14 residues. V trimming: 5 bases; J trimming: 1 base; junction bases outside the gene matches: 2.

The chain uses TRBV13 and TRBJ2-3; 9 nucleotides align to TRBD1. This CDR3 comprises 18 residues. J lost 2 bases, V lost 3 bases, and 12 bases had no gene match. Germline lookup yields CDR1 PRHDT and CDR2 FYEKMQ (reference sequence). CDR3 nucleotide sequence: TGTGCCAGCAGCTTTCGGGACAGGGTTTTTACCCTCACAGATACGCAGTATTTT. Protein product: CASSFRDRVFTLTDTQYF.

This clone was observed a few times. The CDR3 is CASSQDGRGEYGYTF. CDR3 coding DNA: TGCGCCAGCAGCCAAGATGGCAGGGGGGAGTATGGCTACACCTTC. V is TRBV4-1 and J is TRBJ1-2; TRBD1 agrees at 7 bases. The CDR3 contains 15 residues. Germline CDR1 MGHRA, CDR2 YSYEKL. Unmatched junction bases numbered 6, after V lost 0 bases and J lost 5 bases.